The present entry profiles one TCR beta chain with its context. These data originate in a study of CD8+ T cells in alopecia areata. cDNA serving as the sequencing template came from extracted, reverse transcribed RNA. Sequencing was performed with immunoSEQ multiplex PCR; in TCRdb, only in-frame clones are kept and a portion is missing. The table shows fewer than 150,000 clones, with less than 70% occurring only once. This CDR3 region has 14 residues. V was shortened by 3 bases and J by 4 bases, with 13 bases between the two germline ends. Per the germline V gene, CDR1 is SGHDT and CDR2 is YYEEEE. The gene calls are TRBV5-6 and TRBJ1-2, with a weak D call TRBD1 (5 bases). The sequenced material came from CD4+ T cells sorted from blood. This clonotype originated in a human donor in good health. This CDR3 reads CASSSGRTTYGYTF. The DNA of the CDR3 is TGTGCCAGCAGCTCGGGACGGACTACCTATGGCTACACCTTC.